The 16 T cell receptor beta chains below come from one sample, sequenced in a study of blood T cell repertoires in COVID-19. TCRdb's copy holds only in-frame clones and misses some; the assay was immunoSEQ multiplex PCR. The data hold about 300,000 clones, with 87% observed a single time. Specimen: PBMCs or T cells enriched from blood (not recorded which). The receptors shown here come from a woman aged 30 to 39 who had recovered from COVID-19.

This clone was observed a few times. The chain has TRBV2 and TRBJ1-2; D ambiguous. This CDR3 spans 11 amino acids. Per the germline V gene, CDR1 is SNHLY and CDR2 is FYNNEI. Trimming took off 8 bases at V and 7 bases at J, with 11 bases between the two ends. This CDR3 is CASPTRVGYTF. The CDR3 region has the DNA TGTGCCAGCCCTACTAGGGTTGGCTACACCTTC.

As to this clone: This specimen includes other DNA sequences encoding the same CDR3. J is TRBJ2-5 and V is TRBV18; D is possibly TRBD1 (6 bases). The germline CDR1 and CDR2 sequences are KGHSH and LQKENI. CDR3 length: 14 residues. V lost 0 bases to trimming and J lost 5 bases, with 10 bases between them. Written as DNA, the CDR3 is TGTGCCAGCTCACCACCTGGGGGCCGGGAGACCCAGTACTTC. This gives the protein CASSPPGGRETQYF.

This chain joins TRBV5-8 and TRBJ1-5, with D uncertain. With 1 base removed from V and 5 bases from J, the gap between germline ends came to 16 bases. CDR1 SGHTS and CDR2 YDEGEE come from the germline V gene. The CDR3 covers 16 residues. CDR3 in amino acids: CASSLIFATRDQPQHF. CDR3 nucleotide sequence: TGTGCCAGCAGCTTGATCTTCGCGACAAGAGATCAGCCCCAGCATTTT.

The chain links TRBV3-1 (or the pseudogene TRBV3-2) to TRBJ1-6; D is uncertain. Germline values: CDR1 LGHDT, CDR2 YNNKEL (reference sequence). With 6 bases removed from V and 6 bases from J, the gap between germline ends came to 12 bases. The CDR3 spans 14 residues. CDR3 residues: CASREGSRNSPLHF. CDR3 in DNA: TGTGCCAGCAGGGAAGGGAGCCGTAATTCACCCCTCCACTTT.

The V and J genes are TRBV4-1 and TRBJ1-6; TRBD1 might be the D (5 bases). Trimming left V 1 base short and J 11 bases short, with 15 bases between. The CDR3 has 15 residues. CDR1 and CDR2 from the germline V gene are MGHRA and YSYEKL. The CDR3, as DNA: TGCGCCAGCAGCCAAGTGGCAGGGTCTATGACACCCCTCCACTTT. This sequence encodes CASSQVAGSMTPLHF.

The chain joins TRBV7-9 to TRBJ1-4; 7 bases align to TRBD1. The CDR3 consists of 14 residues. The germline V gene encodes CDR1 SEHNR and CDR2 FQNEAQ (reference sequence). The V and J ends lost 0 bases and 7 bases, in that order; junction bases with no gene match: 2. CDR3 loop: CASSLATGVEKLFF. The DNA for the CDR3 is TGTGCCAGCAGCTTAGCAACAGGGGTTGAAAAACTGTTTTTT. Supplemented by reference TRBV7-9 and TRBJ1-4, the full variable domain reads DTGVSQNPRHKITKRGQNVTFRCDPISEHNRLYWYRQTLGQGPEFLTYFQNEAQLEKSRLLSDRFSAERPKGSFSTLEIQRTEQGDSAMYLCASSLATGVEKLFFGSGTQLSVL.

The chain uses TRBV4-1 and TRBJ1-1; D might be TRBD1 (6 bases). V lost 2 bases and J 8 bases, leaving 12 bases between the germline ends. Germline assignment: CDR1 MGHRA and CDR2 YSYEKL. The CDR3 runs to 13 residues. This chain's CDR3 is CASSQTQGSEAFF. CDR3 coding DNA: TGCGCCAGCAGCCAAACACAGGGTTCAGAAGCTTTCTTT.

This clone showed up just once. This chain links TRBV2 with TRBJ1-5; 9 positions match TRBD1. This CDR3 region has 14 residues. V lost 6 bases and J lost 7; bases outside the gene matches: 7. CDR1 is SNHLY and CDR2 is FYNNEI in the germline V gene. Written as DNA, the CDR3 is TGTGCCAGCAGGTTACAGGGGGCCCTACAGCCCCAGCATTTT. It codes for CASRLQGALQPQHF.

The chain uses TRBV7-9 and TRBJ1-1, with a possible D match to TRBD1 (5 bases). Trimming took 6 bases from V and 1 from J, leaving 9 bases between them. CDR3 size: 13 residues. The germline V gene has CDR1 SEHNR and CDR2 FQNEAQ (reference sequence). The CDR3 spells CASSRQRNTEAFF. The CDR3 DNA sequence: TGTGCCAGCAGTCGACAGAGGAACACTGAAGCTTTCTTT. Full variable domain (missing parts from reference TRBV7-9 and TRBJ1-1): DTGVSQNPRHKITKRGQNVTFRCDPISEHNRLYWYRQTLGQGPEFLTYFQNEAQLEKSRLLSDRFSAERPKGSFSTLEIQRTEQGDSAMYLCASSRQRNTEAFFGQGTRLTVV.

The rearrangement joins TRBV25-1 to TRBJ2-5; 8 positions agree with TRBD1. V lost 3 bases and J lost 4; bases outside the gene matches: 4. Germline V lookup: CDR1 MGHDK, CDR2 SYGVNS. There are 14 residues in the CDR3. The CDR3 loop is CASSDHRGLETQYF. The DNA for the CDR3 is TGTGCCAGCAGTGACCACAGGGGGTTAGAGACCCAGTACTTC.

The chain has TRBV12-3 or TRBV12-4 and TRBJ1-2, with 7 nucleotides matching TRBD1. V shed 5 bases, J shed 4 bases, and the junction held 4 bases outside the gene matches. The CDR3 runs 13 residues. CDR3 sequence: CASSPTGIYGYTF. CDR3 DNA sequence: TGTGCCAGCAGTCCGACAGGGATCTATGGCTACACCTTC.

The chain joins TRBV5-1 to TRBJ1-1; D is unclear. Germline-derived CDR1 and CDR2 are SGHRS and YFSETQ. This CDR3 is built from 13 residues. Trimming pared 4 bases from V and 0 bases from J, leaving 7 bases between. The CDR3 coding sequence is TGCGCCAGCAGCGCCGAGATGAACACTGAAGCTTTCTTT. It is translated as CASSAEMNTEAFF.

This clone has a single count. The chain carries TRBV5-4 and TRBJ2-3, with TRBD1 identical over 10 bases. CDR1 is SGHNT and CDR2 is YYREEE in the germline V gene (reference sequence). The V segment lost 4 bases and the J segment 6 bases; nucleotides outside the gene matches: 5. This CDR3 contains 14 residues. CDR3 nucleotide sequence: TGTGCCAGCAGCGGGGGACAGGGGACGGATACGCAGTATTTT. Residues: CASSGGQGTDTQYF.

This rearrangement joins TRBV10-3 to TRBJ1-1; the match to TRBD1 covers 11 bases. Losses at the gene ends were 2 bases for V and 6 bases for J; bases not matched to a gene: 8. The CDR3 sequence is 16 residues long. In germline, CDR1 is ENHRY, CDR2 SYGVKD. CDR3 bases: TGTGCCATCAGTGAGCCTCCCGGACAGGGGGCTTCTGAAGCTTTCTTT. It yields the protein CAISEPPGQGASEAFF.

The rearrangement joins TRBV24-1 to TRBJ1-6, with D unresolved. V lost 8 bases and J 4 bases, leaving 17 bases between the germline ends. The CDR3 sequence is 16 residues long. The germline V gene has CDR1 KGHDR and CDR2 SFDVKD. In DNA, the CDR3 is TGTGCCACCACCACACAAACGAAAAGATATAATTCACCCCTCCACTTT. Translating it yields CATTTQTKRYNSPLHF.

This clone was recorded once. The V gene is TRBV6-5, the J gene TRBJ2-5, with unresolved D. Trimming left V 9 bases short and J 5 bases short, with 16 bases between. The CDR3 loop spans 13 amino acids. CDR1 is MNHEY and CDR2 is SVGAGI in the germline V gene. CDR3 bases: TGTGCCAGTTCTAGGTTGGTTGGTGAGACCCAGTACTTC. It translates to CASSRLVGETQYF.